This T cell receptor (beta chain) was retrieved from a study of regulatory T cells in long-lasting Graves disease. Whole-study findings and limits: Few sampled subjects may have lowered accuracy.

HTBI primers from iRepertoire and Arm-PCR of CDR3 regions yielded the TCR beta libraries. Authors' data handling: Samples collectively showed fewer than 80 TRBV and approximately 15 TRBJ segments. One entry per CDR3 protein, called by TCRdb with MiXCR from the multiplex PCR reads. It is TCRdb's table, rather than the study itself, that gives the V and J calls and clone size. This table has 420,000 or so distinct CDR3 sequences, approximately 16% appearing once. This CDR3 is 15 amino acids long. Trimming removed 1 base at V and 0 bases at J, with 10 bases between. Per the germline V gene, CDR1 is SEHNR and CDR2 is FQNEAQ (reference sequence). Time point described: newly diagnosed GD, antithyroid drugs for less than 3 months. Extracted RNA from PBMCs served as the source of the TCR library. This clonotype was counted at least ten times. Its antigen is not identified. These data were also reused for a study on T cells in Graves' hyperthyroidism and ophthalmopathy. In that study: Together with thyroid ultrasound, orbital computed tomography, serum thyroxine and TRAb, clinical symptoms were used for diagnoses. Ophthalmopathy, as predicted by the model, came a median 6.5 months after the prediction.

The sample in question was peripheral blood mononuclear cells (PBMCs), obtained at new diagnosis, from a patient treated with antithyroid drugs. V and J are TRBV7-9 and TRBJ2-7; unclear D gene. The receptor comes from a woman aged 18-29 years with Graves disease. The CDR3: CASSLEVSPSYEQYF. The CDR3 region has the DNA TGTGCCAGCAGCTTAGAGGTGAGCCCCTCCTACGAGCAGTACTTC.